This TCR beta chain was profiled in a study of blood T cell repertoires in COVID-19. The V gene end was trimmed by 6 bases and the J gene end by 6 bases; junction bases not matched to a gene: 5. This CDR3 spans 13 amino acids. Germline CDR1 SNHLY, CDR2 FYNNEI. No more than 2 weeks before study entry, exposed participants had met a case of COVID-19. In the original workflow: Reference gene primers were amplified, and this amplification served to estimate nucleated cell counts. TCRdb keeps only in-frame clones here, not all; method: immunoSEQ multiplex PCR. That table is the source of V, J and clone size, and D and trimming were worked out from the DNA. The sample consists of some 290,000 clones, more than 85% of them appearing once.

The sequence came from a woman aged 25 to 39 who had been exposed to COVID-19. Sequenced sample: PBMCs or T cells enriched from blood (not recorded which). This chain joins TRBV2 and TRBJ1-2; the match to TRBD1 covers 9 bases. DNA of the CDR3: TGTGCCAGCAGGGACAGGGGTAAAAATGGCTACACCTTC. Translating gives CASRDRGKNGYTF. Variable domain in full (rest from reference TRBV2 and TRBJ1-2): EPEVTQTPSHQVTQMGQEVILRCVPISNHLYFYWYRQILGQKVEFLVSFYNNEISEKSEIFDDQFSVERPDGSNFTLKIRSTKLEDSAMYFCASRDRGKNGYTFGSGTRLTVV.